The 11 T cell receptor beta chains below come from one sample, sequenced in a study of cytomegalovirus exposure and HLA in healthy donors. The PCR was carried out with 60 Vbeta primers and 13 Jbeta primers. Assay: immunoSEQ multiplex PCR; the TCRdb copy retains only in-frame clones and omits some. The data hold under 150,000 clones, with over 65% observed a single time. The source material was PBMCs. Receptors originate from a woman aged 25-40 years in good health and CMV-seropositive.

This chain connects TRBV5-4 to TRBJ2-2; TRBD1 might be the D (5 bases). The CDR3 runs to 17 residues. CDR1 is SGHNT and CDR2 is YYREEE in the germline V gene (reference sequence). V lost 0 bases, J lost 1 base, and 13 bases lay in between. CDR3 nucleotides: TGTGCCAGCAGCTTGGGAGTTTCAGGGTTGAACACCGGGGAGCTGTTTTTT. Its translation: CASSLGVSGLNTGELFF.

This clone was counted between two and nine times. The V call is TRBV27, the J call TRBJ2-7; weak D call: TRBD1 (6 bases). Trimming took 8 bases from V and 1 from J, leaving 15 bases between them. This CDR3 is 14 amino acids long. Germline CDR1 is MNHEY and CDR2 is SMNVEV (reference sequence). CDR3 in amino acids: CASSRGRGSYEQYF. In DNA form, the CDR3 reads TGTGCCAGCTCCCGGGGCAGGGGTTCCTACGAGCAGTACTTC.

This clone was seen a single time. The rearrangement links TRBV2 to TRBJ2-3; weak D call: TRBD1 (6 bases). This CDR3 has 16 residues. CDR1 and CDR2 from the germline V gene are SNHLY and FYNNEI. Trimming left V 6 bases short and J 0 bases short, with 16 bases between. This chain's CDR3 is CASSQQGRTSTDTQYF. In DNA form, the CDR3 reads TGTGCCAGCAGCCAACAGGGACGCACTAGCACAGATACGCAGTATTTT.

J is TRBJ2-2 and V is TRBV11-2; the D gene is possibly TRBD2 (5 bases). Trimming removed 2 bases from V and 1 base from J, with 11 bases in between. Germline V gene data show CDR1 as SGHAT and CDR2 as FQNNGV. This CDR3 spans 16 amino acids. The CDR3 coding sequence is TGTGCCAGCAGCTTAATCGGACTCCTGAACACCGGGGAGCTGTTTTTT. Protein sequence: CASSLIGLLNTGELFF. Using reference TRBV11-2 and TRBJ2-2 for the parts outside the CDR3, the full variable domain is EAGVAQSPRYKIIEKRQSVAFWCNPISGHATLYWYQQILGQGPKLLIQFQNNGVVDDSQLPKDRFSAERLKGVDSTLKIQPAKLEDSAVYLCASSLIGLLNTGELFFGEGSRLTVL.

V usage is TRBV5-1 and J usage is TRBJ1-6; D is uncertain. Trimming cost V 7 bases and J 7 bases, with 9 bases left between them. The germline V gene encodes CDR1 SGHRS and CDR2 YFSETQ. The CDR3 consists of 12 residues. CDR3 sequence (DNA): TGCGCCAGCCGGGAGGAAAATTCACCCCTCCACTTT. Protein sequence: CASREENSPLHF.

The rearrangement joins TRBV4-1 to TRBJ2-6; D remains unclear. CDR1 and CDR2 from the germline V gene are MGHRA and YSYEKL. The length of the CDR3 is 15 residues. Deletions cut 1 base from V and 0 bases from J, with 4 bases between. Here the CDR3 DNA reads TGCGCCAGCAGCCAAGCCCACTCTGGGGCCAACGTCCTGACTTTC. Protein: CASSQAHSGANVLTF.

This clone has more than one count but fewer than ten. V is TRBV6-5 and J is TRBJ2-7; TRBD1 agrees at 7 bases. The V segment lost 3 bases and the J segment 0 bases; nucleotides outside the gene matches: 5. Germline CDR1 MNHEY, CDR2 SVGAGI. CDR3 length: 15 residues. CDR3 in DNA: TGTGCCAGCAGTTATGACAGGGTAAGCTCCTACGAGCAGTACTTC. It translates to CASSYDRVSSYEQYF.

The J gene is TRBJ1-1, the V gene TRBV12-5; 10 bases line up with TRBD1. CDR1 and CDR2 from the germline V gene are LGHNT and FRNRAP. V shed 4 bases and J 3 bases; nucleotides not matched to a gene: 5. The CDR3 is made up of 15 amino acids. CDR3 DNA: TGTGCTAGTGGTTCCCGACAGGGGGCTTACACTGAAGCTTTCTTT. Its translation: CASGSRQGAYTEAFF.

The CDR3 bases are TGTGCCAGCAGTGAATCCCCACCTGACAGGGAATCCTACAATGAGCAGTTCTTC. It codes for CASSESPPDRESYNEQFF. This sequence joins TRBV2 and TRBJ2-1; 7 bases line up with TRBD1. This CDR3 comprises 18 residues. After removal of 2 bases from V and 1 base from J, the junction contained 11 bases not matched to a gene. Germline-derived CDR1 and CDR2 are SNHLY and FYNNEI.

The CDR3 loop reads CAISTGLAENTDTQYF. Written as DNA, the CDR3 is TGTGCCATCAGTACCGGACTAGCGGAAAACACAGATACGCAGTATTTT. The chain joins TRBV10-3 to TRBJ2-3, with 10 bases that match TRBD2. CDR1 ENHRY and CDR2 SYGVKD come from the germline V gene. The CDR3 extends over 16 amino acids. Losses at the gene ends were 5 bases for V and 2 bases for J; bases not matched to a gene: 7.

The genes are TRBV9 and TRBJ2-1, with D perhaps TRBD2 (7 bases). CDR3 size: 15 residues. Trimming cost V 5 bases and J 4 bases, with 16 bases left between them. Germline values: CDR1 SGDLS, CDR2 YYNGEE. CDR3 DNA sequence: TGTGCCAGCAGAAGTTCGGGGGGCCCTTACAATGAGCAGTTCTTC. This translates into CASRSSGGPYNEQFF. Complete variable domain (other parts from reference TRBV9 and TRBJ2-1): DSGVTQTPKHLITATGQRVTLRCSPRSGDLSVYWYQQSLDQGLQFLIQYYNGEERAKGNILERFSAQQFPDLHSELNLSSLELGDSALYFCASRSSGGPYNEQFFGPGTRLTVL.